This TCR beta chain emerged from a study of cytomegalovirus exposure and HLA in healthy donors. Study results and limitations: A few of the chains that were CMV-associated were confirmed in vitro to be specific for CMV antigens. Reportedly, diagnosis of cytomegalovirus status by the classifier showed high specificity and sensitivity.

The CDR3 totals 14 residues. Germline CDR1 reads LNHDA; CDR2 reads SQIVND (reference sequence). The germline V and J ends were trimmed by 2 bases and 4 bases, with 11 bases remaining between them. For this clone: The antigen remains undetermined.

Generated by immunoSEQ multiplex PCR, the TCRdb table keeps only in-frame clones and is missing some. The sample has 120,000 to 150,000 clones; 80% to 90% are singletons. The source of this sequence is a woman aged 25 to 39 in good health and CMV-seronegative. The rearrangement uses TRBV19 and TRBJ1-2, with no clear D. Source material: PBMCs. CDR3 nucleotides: TGTGCCAGTAGTATATTTTCCCATTTCTATGGCTACACCTTC. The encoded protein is CASSIFSHFYGYTF.